The rows below give T cell receptor beta chains drawn from one sample of a study of chemoradiotherapy in HPV16-positive cancers. Sequencing was performed with immunoSEQ multiplex PCR; in TCRdb, only in-frame clones are kept and a portion is missing. This sample has 5,000 to 7,500 clones, with roughly four fifths found just once. The specimen comprised tumor tissue, sampled from a patient who underwent chemoradiotherapy. The receptors originated from a human donor with HPV-associated anogenital cancer. Each CDR3 is given with its conserved first and last residue. The D gene is left open where the match is weak. Clone size, where shown, is once, few, many, or a class for clones that have expanded.

j_call v_call d_call clone_size cdr3_nt cdr3_aa
TRBJ1-2 TRBV6-5 TRBD1 . TGTGCCAGCAGTTACTCGACAGGGGTCGGCTACACCTTC CASSYSTGVGYTF
TRBJ2-7 TRBV5-1 . . TGCGCCAGCAGCGTGGACACACTTCGGCATTTGGTATTC CASSVDTLRHLVF
TRBJ1-5 TRBV19 . few TGTGCCAGTAGTATAGACCCAAGATATAGCAATCAGCCCCAGCATTTT CASSIDPRYSNQPQHF
TRBJ2-3 TRBV30 . . TGTGCCTGGGGGGGAAAGGGTCGAGGAAGCACAGATACGCAGTATTTT CAWGGKGRGSTDTQYF
TRBJ2-7 TRBV19 . few TGTGCCAGTAGTCCGAGGGACTTAACCTACGAGCAGTACTTC CASSPRDLTYEQYF
TRBJ1-6 TRBV28 TRBD1 . TGTGCCAGCAGTCCTTCACAGGGGGCCAATTCACCCCTCCACTTT CASSPSQGANSPLHF
TRBJ2-5 TRBV5-6 . . TGTGCCAGCAGCGAGGACGGATTCCAAGAGACCCAGTACTTC CASSEDGFQETQYF
TRBJ1-1 TRBV28 . few TGTGCCAGCATCTCACTTCTTGCGGGGAGTGAAGCTTTCTTT CASISLLAGSEAFF
TRBJ1-1 TRBV19 . . TGTGCCAGTGCGCGGGGGTCGGGTACCCCTGAAGCTTTCTTT CASARGSGTPEAFF
TRBJ1-2 TRBV5-5 . . TGTGCCAGCAGTGGTGCTCATGGCTACACCTTC CASSGAHGYTF
TRBJ2-3 TRBV18 . . TGTGCCAGCTCACCGGTCAAGGGGGGGACAGATACGCAGTATTTT CASSPVKGGTDTQYF
TRBJ1-3 TRBV7-6 . . TGTGCCAGCAGCTTAGGGTCGAGAAACACCATATATTTT CASSLGSRNTIYF
TRBJ2-7 TRBV10-3 . . TGTGCCATCAGTGAGTCTGGGGCGGTAAACGCCTACGAGCAGTACTTC CAISESGAVNAYEQYF
TRBJ2-5 TRBV5-6 . . TGTGCCAGCAGCTTGGCTGGGGTCGGGGCCCAGTACTTC CASSLAGVGAQYF
TRBJ1-2 TRBV5-6 . once TGTGCCAGCAGTTCGACCACAGGGTTCTATGGCTACACCTTC CASSSTTGFYGYTF
TRBJ1-3 TRBV11-2 . once TGTGCCAGCAGCTTAGTGGCGGGGGCATCTGGAAACACCATATATTTT CASSLVAGASGNTIYF
TRBJ2-5 TRBV28 . . TGTGCCAGCAGACGTACGGGATCCGTTGAGACCCAGTACTTC CASRRTGSVETQYF
TRBJ2-3 TRBV2 . . TGTGCCAGCAGTGAGCTATACACAGATACGCAGTATTTT CASSELYTDTQYF
TRBJ1-1 TRBV19 TRBD1 once TGTGCCAGTAGTATTTTGGCAGGGGGCGCGCTGACTGAAGCTTTCTTT CASSILAGGALTEAFF